This T cell receptor beta chain was identified in a study of T cells in Graves' hyperthyroidism and ophthalmopathy. Study-level findings and limits: A median around 6.8 months before onset, the model predicted ophthalmopathy. The blood repertoire included most of the expanded thyroid clonotypes above 0.001. From stable hyperthyroidism, ophthalmopathy was set apart by a 13 V-J model.

It was RNA transcripts that yielded the amplified TCR beta CDR3 regions. In the first-round RT-PCR of the TCR CDR3, the HTBI primer set was used. TCRdb reprocessed the multiplex PCR reads via MiXCR and lists one record per CDR3 protein. This table holds 40,000 or so distinct CDR3 sequences, approximately 50% found once. V was cut by 5 bases and J by 7 bases, with 14 bases left in between. This CDR3 is built from 13 residues. Germline assignment: CDR1 LGHDT and CDR2 YNNKEL (reference sequence). Preceding any ophthalmopathy symptoms, the blood sample dates from first hyperthyroidism diagnosis. Ten or more counts support this clonotype. Its antigen is unidentified.

The rearrangement links TRBV3-1 to TRBJ1-1; perhaps TRBD1 as D (5 bases). Sequencing was done on a sample of blood. The source of this sequence is a woman between 50 and 59 years old with Graves' hyperthyroidism that later progressed to Graves' ophthalmopathy. The CDR3 region is CASSTRESVEAFF. CDR3 in DNA: TGTGCCAGCAGCACCAGGGAAAGTGTTGAAGCTTTCTTT.